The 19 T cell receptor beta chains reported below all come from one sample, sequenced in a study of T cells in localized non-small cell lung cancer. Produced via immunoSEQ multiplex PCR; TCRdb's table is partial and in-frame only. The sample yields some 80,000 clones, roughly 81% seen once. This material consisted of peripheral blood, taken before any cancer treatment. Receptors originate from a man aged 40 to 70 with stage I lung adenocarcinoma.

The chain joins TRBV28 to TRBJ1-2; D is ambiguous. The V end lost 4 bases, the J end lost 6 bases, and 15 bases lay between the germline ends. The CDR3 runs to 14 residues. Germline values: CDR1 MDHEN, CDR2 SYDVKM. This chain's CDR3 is CASSSPGRFNGYTF. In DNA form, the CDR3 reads TGTGCCAGCAGTTCCCCCGGCAGATTTAATGGCTACACCTTC.

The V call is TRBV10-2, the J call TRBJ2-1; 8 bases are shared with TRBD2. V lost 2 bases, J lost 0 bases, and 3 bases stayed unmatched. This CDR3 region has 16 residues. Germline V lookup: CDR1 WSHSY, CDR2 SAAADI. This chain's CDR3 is CASSEPSGSSYNEQFF. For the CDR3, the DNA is TGCGCCAGCAGTGAGCCCAGCGGGAGCTCCTACAATGAGCAGTTCTTC.

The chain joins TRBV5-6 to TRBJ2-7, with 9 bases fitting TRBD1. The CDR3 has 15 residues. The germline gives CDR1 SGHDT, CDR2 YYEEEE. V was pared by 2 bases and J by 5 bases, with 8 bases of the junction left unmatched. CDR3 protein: CASSFVTGGIDEQYF. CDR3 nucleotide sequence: TGTGCCAGCAGCTTCGTTACAGGGGGCATCGACGAGCAGTACTTC.

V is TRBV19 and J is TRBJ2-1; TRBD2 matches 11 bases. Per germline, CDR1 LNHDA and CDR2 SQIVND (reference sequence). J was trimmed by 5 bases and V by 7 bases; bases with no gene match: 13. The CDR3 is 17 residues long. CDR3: CASIGPTSGGRNNEQFF. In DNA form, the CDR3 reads TGTGCCAGTATAGGGCCTACTAGCGGGGGCCGAAACAATGAGCAGTTCTTC.

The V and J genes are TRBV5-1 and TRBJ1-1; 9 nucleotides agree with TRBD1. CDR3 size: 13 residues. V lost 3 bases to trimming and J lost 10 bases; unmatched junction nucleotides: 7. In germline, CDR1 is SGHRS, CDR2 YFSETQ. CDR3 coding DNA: TGCGCCAGCAGCTCCGGGACAGGGTTTTCAGCTTTCTTT. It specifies CASSSGTGFSAFF.

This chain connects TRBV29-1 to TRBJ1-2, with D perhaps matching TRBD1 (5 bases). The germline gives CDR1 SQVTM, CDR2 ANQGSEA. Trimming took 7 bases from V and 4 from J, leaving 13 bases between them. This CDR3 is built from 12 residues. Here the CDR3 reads CSASGASYGYTF. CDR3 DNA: TGCAGCGCCTCCGGGGCCTCCTATGGCTACACCTTC. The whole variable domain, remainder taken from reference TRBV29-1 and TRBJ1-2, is SAVISQKPSRDICQRGTSLTIQCQVDSQVTMMFWYRQQPGQSLTLIATANQGSEATYESGFVIDKFPISRPNLTFSTLTVSNMSPEDSSIYLCSASGASYGYTFGSGTRLTVV.

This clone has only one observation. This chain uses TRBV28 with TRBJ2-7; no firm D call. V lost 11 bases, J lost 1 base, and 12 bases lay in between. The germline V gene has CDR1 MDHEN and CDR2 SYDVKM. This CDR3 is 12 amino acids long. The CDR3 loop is CAAEDRSYEQYF. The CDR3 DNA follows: TGTGCCGCTGAGGACCGATCCTACGAGCAGTACTTC.

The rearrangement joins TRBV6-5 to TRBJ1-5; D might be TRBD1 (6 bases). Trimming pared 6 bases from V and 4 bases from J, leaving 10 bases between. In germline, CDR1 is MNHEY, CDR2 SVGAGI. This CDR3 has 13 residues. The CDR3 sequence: CASRDRKNQPQHF. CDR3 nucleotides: TGTGCCAGCAGGGACAGAAAGAATCAGCCCCAGCATTTT.

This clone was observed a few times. CDR3 in DNA: TGTGCCAGCGCTCGGGACAGGGGCTTGGAGACCCAGTACTTC. This translates into CASARDRGLETQYF. The chain employs TRBV2 and TRBJ2-5; 10 positions agree with TRBD1. The J segment lost 5 bases and the V segment lost 8 bases, leaving 8 bases of the junction unmatched. CDR1 is SNHLY and CDR2 is FYNNEI in the germline V gene. The CDR3 length is 14 residues.

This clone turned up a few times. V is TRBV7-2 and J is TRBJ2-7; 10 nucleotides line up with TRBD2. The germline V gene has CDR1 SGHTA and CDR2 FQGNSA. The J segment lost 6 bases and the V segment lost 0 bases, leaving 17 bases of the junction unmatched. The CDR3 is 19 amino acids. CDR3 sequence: CASSLAGWRTSGTGGEQYF. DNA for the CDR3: TGTGCCAGCAGCTTAGCGGGATGGAGAACTAGCGGGACCGGGGGCGAGCAGTACTTC.

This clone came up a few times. CDR3 coding DNA: TGTGCCAGCGCTGACAGGGCGGTAAGGAACACTGAAGCTTTCTTT. Its protein is CASADRAVRNTEAFF. The chain combines TRBV19 with TRBJ1-1, with TRBD1 matching 7 bases. This CDR3 is built from 15 residues. Germline assignment: CDR1 LNHDA and CDR2 SQIVND (reference sequence). Unmatched junction bases numbered 11, after V lost 9 bases and J lost 1 base.

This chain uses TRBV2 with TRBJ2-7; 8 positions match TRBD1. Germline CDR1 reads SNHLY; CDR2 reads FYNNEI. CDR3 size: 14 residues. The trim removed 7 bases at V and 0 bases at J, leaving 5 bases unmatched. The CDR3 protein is CASTRGQVSYEQYF. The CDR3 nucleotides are TGTGCCAGCACCAGGGGACAGGTCTCCTACGAGCAGTACTTC. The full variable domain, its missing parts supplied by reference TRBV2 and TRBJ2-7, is EPEVTQTPSHQVTQMGQEVILRCVPISNHLYFYWYRQILGQKVEFLVSFYNNEISEKSEIFDDQFSVERPDGSNFTLKIRSTKLEDSAMYFCASTRGQVSYEQYFGPGTRLTVT.

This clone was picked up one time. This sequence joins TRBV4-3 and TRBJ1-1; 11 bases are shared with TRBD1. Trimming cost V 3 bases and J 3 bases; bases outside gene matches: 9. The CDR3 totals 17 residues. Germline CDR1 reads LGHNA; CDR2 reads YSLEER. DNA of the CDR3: TGCGCCAGCAGCCACCGGACAGGGGGCGCAATAGACACTGAAGCTTTCTTT. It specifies CASSHRTGGAIDTEAFF.

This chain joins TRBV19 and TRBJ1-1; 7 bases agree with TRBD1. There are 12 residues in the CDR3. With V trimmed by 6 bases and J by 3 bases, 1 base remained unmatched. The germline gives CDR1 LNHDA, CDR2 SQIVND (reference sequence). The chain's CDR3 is CASRDRDTEAFF. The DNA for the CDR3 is TGTGCCAGTAGAGACAGGGACACTGAAGCTTTCTTT.

CDR3 in amino acids: CASSLLAGTDNEQFF. CDR3 coding DNA: TGCGCCAGCAGCTTGCTAGCGGGGACAGACAATGAGCAGTTCTTC. This rearrangement joins TRBV5-1 to TRBJ2-1; 9 bases map to TRBD2. With 1 base clipped from V and 5 bases from J, the junction kept 4 bases outside the gene matches. Germline V gives CDR1 SGHRS, CDR2 YFSETQ. The CDR3 totals 15 residues.

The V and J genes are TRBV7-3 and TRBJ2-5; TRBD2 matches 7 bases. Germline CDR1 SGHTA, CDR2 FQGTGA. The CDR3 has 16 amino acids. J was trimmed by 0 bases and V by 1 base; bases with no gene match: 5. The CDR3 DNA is TGTGCCAGCAGCTTAAAGCAAGGGACTAACCAAGAGACCCAGTACTTC. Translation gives CASSLKQGTNQETQYF. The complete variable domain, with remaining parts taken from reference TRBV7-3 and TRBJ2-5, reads GAGVSQTPSNKVTEKGKYVELRCDPISGHTALYWYRQSLGQGPEFLIYFQGTGAADDSGLPNDRFFAVRPEGSVSTLKIQRTERGDSAVYLCASSLKQGTNQETQYFGPGTRLLVL.

CDR3 DNA: TGCGCCAGCATCCCTATGAGCGGGGCCCAAGAGACCCAGTACTTC. It is translated as CASIPMSGAQETQYF. The chain couples TRBV5-1 to TRBJ2-5, with 7 bases matching TRBD2. CDR1 is SGHRS and CDR2 is YFSETQ in the germline V gene. J gave up 1 base and V 6 bases, and 9 bases lay outside the gene matches. The CDR3 runs to 15 residues.

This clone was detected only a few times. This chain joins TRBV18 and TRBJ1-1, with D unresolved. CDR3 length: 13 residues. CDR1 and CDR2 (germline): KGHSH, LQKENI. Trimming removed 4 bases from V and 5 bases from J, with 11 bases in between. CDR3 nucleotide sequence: TGTGCCAGCTCACGAAGCAAGGGAACTGAAGCTTTCTTT. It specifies CASSRSKGTEAFF.

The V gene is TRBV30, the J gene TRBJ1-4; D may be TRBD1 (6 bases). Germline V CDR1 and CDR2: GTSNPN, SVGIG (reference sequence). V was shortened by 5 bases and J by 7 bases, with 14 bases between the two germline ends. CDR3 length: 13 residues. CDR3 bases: TGTGCCTGGGGGAGGGACACAGGTGAAAAACTGTTTTTT. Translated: CAWGRDTGEKLFF.